The 27 T cell receptor beta chains listed next were all sequenced from one sample in a study of TIL therapy for anti-PD-1-resistant metastatic lung cancer. This was the immunoSEQ v3 assay. Sequencing used immunoSEQ multiplex PCR; TCRdb keeps in-frame clones, though not all of them. Altogether approximately 2,600 clones are present, around 67% being singletons, with the ten largest covering about 15%. Time point in this sample: pre-treatment sample, taken before nivolumab and TIL therapy. Most excised metastases sampled were pleural nodules or supraclavicular lymph nodes. Sample: tumor tissue, taken at baseline. The source is a person aged 25 to 85 with non-small cell lung cancer. Some clones in this sample may be carry-over from other donors' samples.

This clone was seen once. V and J are TRBV4-1 and TRBJ1-1, with 8 bases that match TRBD1. This CDR3 region has 17 residues. J gave up 4 bases and V 0 bases, and 10 bases lay outside the gene matches. Germline values: CDR1 MGHRA, CDR2 YSYEKL. The CDR3 region has the DNA TGCGCCAGCAGCCAAGATCCTTCCGGGACAGGCACCACTGAAGCTTTCTTT. Translated, it gives CASSQDPSGTGTTEAFF.

This clone was observed a few times. The genes are TRBV30 and TRBJ2-3; 8 bases are shared with TRBD1. Germline assignment: CDR1 GTSNPN and CDR2 SVGIG (reference sequence). This CDR3 region has 14 residues. Trimming took 1 base from V and 5 from J; bases not matched to a gene: 5. CDR3 sequence (DNA): TGTGCCTGGAGTGGGGGACAGGTACGAGATACGCAGTATTTT. Translated: CAWSGGQVRDTQYF.

This chain links TRBV4-2 with TRBJ1-2, with 7 nucleotides matching TRBD1. The CDR3 has 14 residues. In germline, CDR1 is LGHNA, CDR2 YNFKEQ. The trim removed 1 base at V and 5 bases at J, leaving 4 bases unmatched. The DNA for the CDR3 is TGTGCCAGCAGCCAAGGACAGGGAGGATATGGCTACACCTTC. It is translated as CASSQGQGGYGYTF.

This clone was detected a few times. The gene calls are TRBV2 and TRBJ1-6; D gene unclear. Germline V lookup: CDR1 SNHLY, CDR2 FYNNEI. The V gene lost 6 bases and the J gene lost 11 bases, with 11 bases spanning the gap. This CDR3 is built from 12 residues. Here the CDR3 reads CASSRRDAPLHF. In nucleotides, the CDR3 is TGTGCCAGCAGCCGTAGAGACGCACCCCTCCACTTT.

The V gene is TRBV5-1, the J gene TRBJ1-2, with 7 bases fitting TRBD1. In germline, CDR1 is SGHRS, CDR2 YFSETQ. Losses at the gene ends were 6 bases for V and 4 bases for J; bases not matched to a gene: 6. This CDR3 comprises 13 residues. Here the CDR3 reads CASNSGTAYGYTF. The CDR3 bases are TGCGCCAGCAACTCCGGGACAGCCTATGGCTACACCTTC.

The CDR3 loop reads CASRPTTLAGGHNEQFF. DNA for the CDR3: TGTGCCAGCAGACCTACTACTCTAGCGGGGGGCCACAATGAGCAGTTCTTC. The chain is built from TRBV2 and TRBJ2-1; 11 bases are shared with TRBD2. The CDR3 spans 17 residues. V gave up 6 bases and J gave up 5 bases; unmatched junction bases: 12. Germline V lookup: CDR1 SNHLY, CDR2 FYNNEI.

CDR3 in DNA: TGTGCCAGCAGCTTGTGGGTAAGCGAAGAGCAGTACTTC. Protein product: CASSLWVSEEQYF. This chain connects TRBV5-6 to TRBJ2-7; D is ambiguous. The V end lost 1 base, the J end lost 7 bases, and 12 bases lay between the germline ends. Germline V gene sequence: CDR1 SGHDT, CDR2 YYEEEE. This CDR3 is 13 amino acids long.

This chain links TRBV27 with TRBJ2-1; D is uncertain. Trimming took 6 bases from V and 2 from J, leaving 8 bases between them. CDR1 and CDR2 from the germline V gene are MNHEY and SMNVEV (reference sequence). This CDR3 spans 13 amino acids. The CDR3 DNA is TGTGCCAGCAGCCCCACAGCCTACAATGAGCAGTTCTTC. It codes for CASSPTAYNEQFF.

The CDR3 DNA sequence: TGTGCCAGCAGCTTAGGTCAGGCGGACTATGGCTACACCTTC. It translates to CASSLGQADYGYTF. V gene TRBV7-2 combines with J gene TRBJ1-2; unclear D gene. Germline-derived CDR1 and CDR2 are SGHTA and FQGNSA. The CDR3 is 14 amino acids. V lost 1 base and J lost 3, with 9 bases in between.

V is TRBV7-3 and J is TRBJ2-1; perhaps D is TRBD1 or TRBD2 (5 bases each). The germline gives CDR1 SGHTA, CDR2 FQGTGA. Trimming took 1 base from V and 2 from J, leaving 12 bases between them. This CDR3 is 16 amino acids long. Here the CDR3 DNA reads TGTGCCAGCAGCTTAAAAGGGACCTTCCCCTACAATGAGCAGTTCTTC. Encoded protein: CASSLKGTFPYNEQFF. The full variable domain, with the rest looked up from reference TRBV7-3 and TRBJ2-1, is GAGVSQTPSNKVTEKGKYVELRCDPISGHTALYWYRQSLGQGPEFLIYFQGTGAADDSGLPNDRFFAVRPEGSVSTLKIQRTERGDSAVYLCASSLKGTFPYNEQFFGPGTRLTVL.

V is TRBV29-1 and J is TRBJ1-2, with a weak D call TRBD1 (6 bases). The ends were cut back, 1 base at V and 4 bases at J, with 16 bases in the middle. The CDR3 is 15 residues long. CDR1 and CDR2 (germline): SQVTM, ANQGSEA. The CDR3 nucleotides are TGCAGCGTTGAAGCGCCGCCGGGACATTCCTATGGCTACACCTTC. Protein product: CSVEAPPGHSYGYTF.

This chain joins TRBV5-4 and TRBJ2-2; the D gene could be TRBD1 or TRBD2 (5 bases each). The V gene lost 4 bases and the J gene lost 3 bases, with 16 bases spanning the gap. This CDR3 contains 16 residues. Germline CDR1 is SGHNT and CDR2 is YYREEE (reference sequence). The CDR3 DNA is TGTGCCAGCAGCCATGGACGAGGGGCGGACACCGGGGAGCTGTTTTTT. It specifies CASSHGRGADTGELFF.

The chain couples TRBV19 to TRBJ2-6; D is unclear. CDR1 and CDR2 from the germline V gene are LNHDA and SQIVND (reference sequence). The V gene lost 2 bases and the J gene lost 2 bases, with 7 bases spanning the gap. The CDR3 extends over 15 amino acids. The CDR3 coding sequence is TGTGCCAGTAGTATATCCCTGCCTGGGGCCAACGTCCTGACTTTC. Translated, it gives CASSISLPGANVLTF.

The rearrangement links TRBV27 to TRBJ1-1; a possible D gene is TRBD1 (6 bases). Trimming took off 2 bases at V and 0 bases at J, with 10 bases between the two ends. This CDR3 is 15 amino acids long. Germline V gives CDR1 MNHEY, CDR2 SMNVEV (reference sequence). For the CDR3, the DNA is TGTGCCAGCAGTTTAGACAGGTCGGTGAACACTGAAGCTTTCTTT. Protein sequence: CASSLDRSVNTEAFF.

The V gene is TRBV28, the J gene TRBJ1-2; tentatively, D is TRBD1 (5 bases). Germline V gene sequence: CDR1 MDHEN, CDR2 SYDVKM. This CDR3 region has 15 residues. V was clipped by 5 bases and J by 0 bases, with 13 bases between them. DNA for the CDR3: TGTGCCAGCAGTCTTGGGGGGAGGGCTAACTATGGCTACACCTTC. Its translation: CASSLGGRANYGYTF.

The rearrangement joins TRBV30 to TRBJ1-6; D gene ambiguous. The V end lost 2 bases, the J end lost 1 base, and 6 bases lay between the germline ends. The CDR3 is made up of 14 amino acids. CDR1 GTSNPN and CDR2 SVGIG come from the germline V gene (reference sequence). The CDR3 nucleotides are TGTGCCTGGAGTTTAGGATCCTATAATTCACCCCTCCACTTT. Translation: CAWSLGSYNSPLHF.

This clone was detected once. This chain joins TRBV30 and TRBJ2-4; TRBD2 aligns across 9 bases. V was pared by 2 bases and J by 1 base, with 3 bases of the junction left unmatched. The CDR3 is made up of 15 amino acids. Germline CDR1 and CDR2: GTSNPN and SVGIG (reference sequence). CDR3 nucleotide sequence: TGTGCCTGGAGTCAGGCGGGAGGGGCCAAAAACATTCAGTACTTC. It yields the protein CAWSQAGGAKNIQYF.

J is TRBJ2-3 and V is TRBV5-1, with TRBD2 identical over 7 bases. The CDR3 has 15 amino acids. Germline V CDR1 and CDR2: SGHRS, YFSETQ. Trimming at V came to 2 bases and at J to 2 bases, leaving 5 bases not matched to a gene. CDR3 sequence: CASSFTSALTDTQYF. DNA of the CDR3: TGCGCCAGCAGCTTTACTAGCGCTCTCACAGATACGCAGTATTTT.

The chain uses TRBV19 and TRBJ2-5; TRBD1 is a possible D gene (5 bases). The CDR3 consists of 13 residues. CDR1 LNHDA and CDR2 SQIVND come from the germline V gene (reference sequence). Trimming stripped 4 bases from V and 2 bases from J, with 8 bases between. CDR3 loop: CASSNQGQETQYF. DNA of the CDR3: TGTGCCAGTAGTAACCAGGGACAAGAGACCCAGTACTTC.

This clone was seen once. The V call is TRBV28, the J call TRBJ2-7; D may match TRBD1 or TRBD2 (7 bases each). The germline gives CDR1 MDHEN, CDR2 SYDVKM. V lost 3 bases and J 3 bases, leaving 18 bases between the germline ends. CDR3 size: 16 residues. CDR3 nucleotide sequence: TGTGCCAGCAGTTTGGTCCCACAGGGGAGGGACTACGAGCAGTACTTC. Translation gives CASSLVPQGRDYEQYF.

This clone was observed a few times. At one boundary the junction diverges from the germline segment, which might be a read error. The V and J genes are TRBV13 and TRBJ2-7; D possibly matches TRBD1 or TRBD2 (5 bases each). CDR1 PRHDT and CDR2 FYEKMQ come from the germline V gene (reference sequence). The CDR3 covers 16 residues. CDR3 DNA: TGTGCCAGCAGGCGGACCGGGGACCCGGGCTCCCACGAGCAGTACTTC. Its translation: CASRRTGDPGSHEQYF.

The V call is TRBV7-2, the J call TRBJ2-5, with no clear D. Germline V lookup: CDR1 SGHTA, CDR2 FQGNSA. This CDR3 region has 13 residues. The V end was cut by 3 bases, the J end by 2 bases, with 7 bases between. The chain's CDR3 is CASSLTPQETQYF. In DNA, the CDR3 is TGTGCCAGCAGCTTGACACCACAAGAGACCCAGTACTTC.

This chain links TRBV5-4 with TRBJ1-6; D gene ambiguous. This CDR3 contains 14 residues. V shed 4 bases and J shed 9 bases, with 14 bases lying between them. From germline, CDR1 is SGHNT and CDR2 YYREEE (reference sequence). CDR3 protein: CASSLQGGSSPLHF. In nucleotides, the CDR3 is TGTGCCAGCAGCCTACAAGGAGGTAGTTCACCCCTCCACTTT.

The rearrangement uses TRBV27 and TRBJ2-2, with TRBD2 matching 13 bases. CDR1 and CDR2 (germline): MNHEY, SMNVEV (reference sequence). CDR3 length equals 18 residues. V gave up 2 bases and J gave up 6 bases; unmatched junction bases: 9. In DNA form, the CDR3 reads TGTGCCAGCAGTTTACGACAACTAGCGGGGGGGCGGTCCGGGGAGCTGTTTTTT. Amino acid sequence: CASSLRQLAGGRSGELFF.

The chain uses TRBV6-1 and TRBJ2-1, with D unresolved. Looked up from germline, CDR1 is MNHNS and CDR2 is SASEGT. The CDR3 is 15 residues long. Trimming cost V 1 base and J 10 bases, with 17 bases left between them. The CDR3 protein is CASSEVVRAQGEQFF. CDR3 bases: TGTGCCAGCAGTGAAGTGGTTAGGGCCCAAGGGGAGCAGTTCTTC.

The chain joins TRBV19 to TRBJ2-7, with 7 bases aligning to TRBD1. The V gene's germline CDR1 is LNHDA and CDR2 SQIVND (reference sequence). The V gene end was trimmed by 6 bases and the J gene end by 1 base; junction bases not matched to a gene: 3. The CDR3 length is 13 residues. DNA for the CDR3: TGTGCCAGTAGCACGGACAGGTCCTACGAGCAGTACTTC. It encodes CASSTDRSYEQYF.

J is TRBJ2-3 and V is TRBV19; 7 bases match TRBD2. J lost 3 bases, V lost 3 bases, and 6 bases had no gene match. There are 15 residues in the CDR3. Germline assignment: CDR1 LNHDA and CDR2 SQIVND (reference sequence). The CDR3 nucleotides read TGTGCCAGTAGTATGGGAGGGGTTACGACAGATACGCAGTATTTT. Protein sequence: CASSMGGVTTDTQYF.